This T cell receptor (beta chain) was captured in a study of blood T cell repertoires in COVID-19. There are 13 residues in the CDR3. The V gene's germline CDR1 is LGHNA and CDR2 YNFKEQ. V lost 4 bases and J lost 8, with 11 bases in between. TCRdb's table, derived via immunoSEQ multiplex PCR, lists solely in-frame clones and lacks some. The sample lists about 120,000 clones; 83% were seen once. The sample comprised peripheral blood. The chain is built from TRBV4-2 and TRBJ1-4; D possibly corresponds to TRBD1 (5 bases). This clonotype was obtained from a man aged 25-45 years with acute or convalescent COVID-19. In nucleotides, the CDR3 is TGTGCCAGCAGCCCCCAGGGTTACGAAAAACTGTTTTTT. This gives the protein CASSPQGYEKLFF.